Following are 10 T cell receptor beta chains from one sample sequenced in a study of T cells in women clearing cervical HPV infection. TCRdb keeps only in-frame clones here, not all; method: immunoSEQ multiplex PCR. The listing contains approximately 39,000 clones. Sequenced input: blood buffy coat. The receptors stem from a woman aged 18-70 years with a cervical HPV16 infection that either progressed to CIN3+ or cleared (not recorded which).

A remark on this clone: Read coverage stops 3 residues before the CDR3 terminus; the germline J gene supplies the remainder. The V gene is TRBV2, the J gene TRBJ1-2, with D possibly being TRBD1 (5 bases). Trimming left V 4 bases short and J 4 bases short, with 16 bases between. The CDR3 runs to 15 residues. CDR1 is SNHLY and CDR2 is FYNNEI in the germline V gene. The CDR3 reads CASSARQLLGYGYTF. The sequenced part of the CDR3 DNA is TGTGCCAGCAGTGCCAGACAGTTGTTAGGCTATGGC.

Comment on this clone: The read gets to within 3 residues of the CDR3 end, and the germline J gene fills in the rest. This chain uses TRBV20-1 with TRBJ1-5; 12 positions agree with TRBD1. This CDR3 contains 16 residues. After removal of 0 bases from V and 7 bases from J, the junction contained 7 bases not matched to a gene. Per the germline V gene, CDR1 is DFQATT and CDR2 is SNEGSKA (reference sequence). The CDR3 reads CSARDPGQGAQQPQHF. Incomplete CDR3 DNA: TGCAGTGCTAGAGATCCGGGACAGGGGGCCCAACAGCCC.

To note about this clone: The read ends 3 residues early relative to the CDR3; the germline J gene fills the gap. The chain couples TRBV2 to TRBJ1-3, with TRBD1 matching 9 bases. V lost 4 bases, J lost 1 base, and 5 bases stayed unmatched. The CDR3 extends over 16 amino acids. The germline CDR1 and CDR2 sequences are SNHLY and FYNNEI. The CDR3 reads CASSATGGRSGNTIYF. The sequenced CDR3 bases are TGTGCCAGCAGTGCAACAGGGGGCCGGTCTGGAAACACC.

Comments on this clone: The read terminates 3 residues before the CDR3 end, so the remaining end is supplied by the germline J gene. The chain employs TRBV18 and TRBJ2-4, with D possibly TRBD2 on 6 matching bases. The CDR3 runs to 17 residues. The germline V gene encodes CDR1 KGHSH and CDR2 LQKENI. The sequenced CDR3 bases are TGTGCCAGCTCACCACGGTCGCGGGGAAATTATAACTATGGT. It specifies CASSPRSRGNYNYG. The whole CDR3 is CASSPRSRGNYNYGQYF.

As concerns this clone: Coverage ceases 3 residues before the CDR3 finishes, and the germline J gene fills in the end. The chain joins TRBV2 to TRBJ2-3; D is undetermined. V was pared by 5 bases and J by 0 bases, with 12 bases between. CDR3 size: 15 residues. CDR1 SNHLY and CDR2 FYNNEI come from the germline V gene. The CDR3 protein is CASSSGPVSTDTQYF. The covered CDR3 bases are TGTGCCAGCAGTAGTGGGCCGGTTAGCACAGATACG.

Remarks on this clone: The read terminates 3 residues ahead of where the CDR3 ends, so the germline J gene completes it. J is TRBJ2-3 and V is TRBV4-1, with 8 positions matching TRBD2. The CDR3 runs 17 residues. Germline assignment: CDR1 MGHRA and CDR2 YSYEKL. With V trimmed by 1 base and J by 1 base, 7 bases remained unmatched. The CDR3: CASSQGRLALRTDTQYF. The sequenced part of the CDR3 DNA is TGCGCCAGCAGCCAAGGAAGACTAGCGCTACGCACAGATACG.

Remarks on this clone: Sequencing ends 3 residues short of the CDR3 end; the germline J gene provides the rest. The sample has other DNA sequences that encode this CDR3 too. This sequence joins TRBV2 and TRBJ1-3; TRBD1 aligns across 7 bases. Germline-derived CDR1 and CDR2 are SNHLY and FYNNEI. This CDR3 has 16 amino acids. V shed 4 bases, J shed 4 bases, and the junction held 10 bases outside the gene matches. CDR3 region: CASSVVRGLSGNTIYF. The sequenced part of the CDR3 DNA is TGTGCCAGCAGTGTAGTAAGGGGGCTCTCCGGAAACACC.

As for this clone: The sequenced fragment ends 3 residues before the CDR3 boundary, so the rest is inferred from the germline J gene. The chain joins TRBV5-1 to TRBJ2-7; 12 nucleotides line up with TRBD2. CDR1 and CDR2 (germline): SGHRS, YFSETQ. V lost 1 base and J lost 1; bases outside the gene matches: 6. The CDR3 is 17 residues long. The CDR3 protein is CASSLWASGGASYEQYF. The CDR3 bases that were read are TGCGCCAGCAGCTTGTGGGCTAGCGGGGGGGCGTCCTACGAG. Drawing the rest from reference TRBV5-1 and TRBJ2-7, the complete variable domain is KAGVTQTPRYLIKTRGQQVTLSCSPISGHRSVSWYQQTPGQGLQFLFEYFSETQRNKGNFPGRFSGRQFSNSRSEMNVSTLELGDSALYLCASSLWASGGASYEQYFGPGTRLTVT.

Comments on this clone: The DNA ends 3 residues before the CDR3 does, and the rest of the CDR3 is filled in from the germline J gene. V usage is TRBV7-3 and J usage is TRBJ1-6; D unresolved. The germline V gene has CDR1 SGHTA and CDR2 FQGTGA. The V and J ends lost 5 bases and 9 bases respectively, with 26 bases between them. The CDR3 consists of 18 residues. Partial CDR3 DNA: TGTGCCAGCAGCCGAGCCAGCGAGGAGACCCGAGGTGTTTCACCC. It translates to CASSRASEETRGVSP. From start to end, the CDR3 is CASSRASEETRGVSPLHF.

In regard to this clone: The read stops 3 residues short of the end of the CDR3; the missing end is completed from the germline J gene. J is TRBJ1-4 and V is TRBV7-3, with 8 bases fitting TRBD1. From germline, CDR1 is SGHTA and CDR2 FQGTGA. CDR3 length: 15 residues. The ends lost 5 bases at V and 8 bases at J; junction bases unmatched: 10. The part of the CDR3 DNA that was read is TGTGCCAGCAGCCGAACCGGGACAGGAAAAGAAAAA. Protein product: CASSRTGTGKEK. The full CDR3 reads CASSRTGTGKEKLFF.